This T cell receptor (beta chain) originates from a study of T-cell reconstitution after alpha-beta-depleted transplantation in children. This clonotype was found a few times. The TCRbeta library incorporated unique molecular identifiers. TCRdb ran MiXCR on the PCR reads and lists one entry per CDR3 protein. The sample lists approximately 400,000 distinct CDR3 sequences; roughly a tenth were seen once. The clonotype was recovered from a human donor who donated a stem cell graft to a child with acute myeloid leukemia. The starting material was PBMCs from the stem cell graft donor, obtained from the stem cell graft.

The DNA for the CDR3 is TGCGCCAGCAGCTTGGTCTCAGGGGGGACCTACAATGAGCAGTTCTTC. This encodes CASSLVSGGTYNEQFF. The chain is built from TRBV5-1 and TRBJ2-1; TRBD1 might be the D (7 bases). In germline, CDR1 is SGHRS, CDR2 YFSETQ. This CDR3 comprises 16 residues. Trimming removed 0 bases from V and 2 bases from J, with 12 bases in between.